The clone carrying this T cell receptor beta chain was seen a few times. Its specificity is unknown. The germline V gene encodes CDR1 WSHSY and CDR2 SAAADI. The CDR3 covers 11 residues. The V end was cut by 10 bases, the J end by 9 bases, with 13 bases between. Each cDNA molecule carried a unique molecular identifier. TCRdb recomputed calls from the 5' RACE reads with MiXCR, one row per CDR3 protein. The sample yields 95,000 to 100,000 distinct CDR3 sequences, 9.5% to 12% seen once. The data were taken from a study of early T cells in non-severe SARS-CoV-2 infection. Across the whole study: Chains were not paired, and sequencing was done on bulk RNA from unsorted whole blood. Overall study results and limits: Matching results from VDJdb favored anti-spike CD8 responses, leaving private and CD4 specificities undetected.

The chain joins TRBV10-2 to TRBJ1-5, with a weak D call TRBD1 (5 bases). The sample taken for sequencing was whole blood. The receptor was isolated from an adult who was a healthcare worker with PCR-confirmed SARS-CoV-2 infection or an uninfected control (not recorded which). Here the CDR3 reads CATGGDRPQHF. The DNA of the CDR3 is TGCGCCACCGGAGGTGACAGGCCCCAGCATTTT.